Below, 32 T cell receptor beta chains from the same sample are listed, as sequenced in a study of control samples from healthy donors and cancer patients. The assay was immunoSEQ multiplex PCR, and TCRdb's table has in-frame clones only and misses some. Among some 130,000 clones, about 91% were seen once, and the ten largest hold approximately 9%. The sequenced material came from blood. The receptors derive from a young man in good health.

This chain joins TRBV19 and TRBJ2-2; tentative D call: TRBD2 (5 bases). V was cut by 8 bases and J by 1 base, with 14 bases left in between. Germline CDR1 and CDR2: LNHDA and SQIVND (reference sequence). This CDR3 region has 15 residues. CDR3 sequence: CASRAGDKNTGELFF. The CDR3, as DNA: TGTGCCAGTCGCGCGGGCGACAAGAACACCGGGGAGCTGTTTTTT.

V usage is TRBV11-2 and J usage is TRBJ1-1; 9 nucleotides line up with TRBD1. Germline CDR1 SGHAT, CDR2 FQNNGV. Germline trimming cut 10 bases from V and 9 bases from J; bases unmatched to any gene: 6. This CDR3 is 11 amino acids long. This chain's CDR3 is CAIRGQGKAFF. Here the CDR3 DNA reads TGTGCCATCCGGGGACAGGGAAAAGCTTTCTTT.

V and J are TRBV4-1 and TRBJ1-5, with D unresolved. The CDR3 runs 14 residues. V lost 4 bases and J lost 6, with 13 bases in between. CDR1 and CDR2 (germline): MGHRA, YSYEKL. The CDR3 loop is CASSPRSVSQPQHF. The CDR3 DNA is TGCGCCAGCAGCCCCCGATCAGTGTCTCAGCCCCAGCATTTT.

The chain combines TRBV3-1 (or the pseudogene TRBV3-2) with TRBJ2-5, with 16 positions matching TRBD2. The germline V gene has CDR1 LGHDT and CDR2 YNNKEL (reference sequence). There are 16 residues in the CDR3. V dropped 5 bases and J dropped 5; count of bases not matched to a gene: 5. Here the CDR3 DNA reads TGTGCCAGCAGCGGGACTAGCGGGGGGGTGTCGGAGACCCAGTACTTC. Protein sequence: CASSGTSGGVSETQYF.

V is TRBV4-1 and J is TRBJ1-1, with 8 bases matching TRBD1. In germline, CDR1 is MGHRA, CDR2 YSYEKL. The trim removed 4 bases at V and 3 bases at J, leaving 7 bases unmatched. CDR3 length equals 15 residues. The CDR3 region is CASSPLLQGDTEAFF. CDR3 DNA: TGCGCCAGCAGCCCCCTTTTACAGGGGGACACTGAAGCTTTCTTT.

The gene calls are TRBV9 and TRBJ1-1, with a tentative D call TRBD1 (6 bases). The CDR3 covers 13 residues. CDR1 and CDR2 (germline): SGDLS, YYNGEE. The V and J ends lost 5 bases and 6 bases respectively, with 14 bases between them. CDR3 coding DNA: TGTGCCAGCAGTGGGACCGGGGGCTCTGAAGCTTTCTTT. Amino acid sequence: CASSGTGGSEAFF.

The rearrangement links TRBV7-6 to TRBJ2-3; D call uncertain. Trimming stripped 1 base from V and 6 bases from J, with 20 bases between. Germline V CDR1 and CDR2: SGHVS, FNYEAQ. This CDR3 comprises 17 residues. The CDR3 sequence: CASSLEGSRLRADTQYF. CDR3 DNA sequence: TGTGCCAGCAGCTTAGAAGGGTCCCGCCTAAGGGCCGATACGCAGTATTTT.

The chain employs TRBV19 and TRBJ1-3; 7 nucleotides align to TRBD1. The ends lost 5 bases at V and 1 base at J; junction bases unmatched: 5. The CDR3 covers 15 residues. Germline V gene data show CDR1 as LNHDA and CDR2 as SQIVND (reference sequence). The CDR3 region is CASSRQGVSGNTIYF. As DNA, the CDR3 is TGTGCCAGTAGTCGGCAGGGGGTATCTGGAAACACCATATATTTT.

As to this clone: At one of its ends the junction is not consistent with the germline gene, which may arise from a read error. The J gene is TRBJ1-1, the V gene TRBV5-6; the D is unclear. This CDR3 is 13 amino acids long. The germline V gene encodes CDR1 SGHDT and CDR2 YYEEEE. The CDR3 loop reads CASSRVGNTEAFF. Written as DNA, the CDR3 is TGTGCTAGCAGTAGGGTTGGGAACACTGAAGCTTTCTTT.

This chain links TRBV5-1 with TRBJ1-1; 7 bases are a match to TRBD1. The V segment lost 0 bases and the J segment 4 bases; nucleotides outside the gene matches: 12. Germline V gene lookup returns CDR1 SGHRS and CDR2 YFSETQ. This CDR3 spans 17 amino acids. The CDR3: CASSLDAAGAGGTEAFF. The CDR3 nucleotides read TGCGCCAGCAGCTTGGATGCCGCAGGGGCAGGGGGCACTGAAGCTTTCTTT. The complete variable domain, with remaining parts taken from reference TRBV5-1 and TRBJ1-1, reads KAGVTQTPRYLIKTRGQQVTLSCSPISGHRSVSWYQQTPGQGLQFLFEYFSETQRNKGNFPGRFSGRQFSNSRSEMNVSTLELGDSALYLCASSLDAAGAGGTEAFFGQGTRLTVV.

This clone has only one observation. V gene TRBV5-4 combines with J gene TRBJ1-6; the D gene is possibly TRBD1 (6 bases). Germline V gene data show CDR1 as SGHNT and CDR2 as YYREEE (reference sequence). V dropped 0 bases and J dropped 2 bases, with 15 bases sitting between them. This CDR3 contains 18 residues. The CDR3 coding sequence is TGTGCCAGCAGCTTGGTCCAGGGGTTAGTTACCTATAATTCACCCCTCCACTTT. It is translated as CASSLVQGLVTYNSPLHF.

The V gene is TRBV4-1, the J gene TRBJ1-2, with a possible D match to TRBD1 (6 bases). The CDR3 sequence is 15 residues long. From germline, CDR1 is MGHRA and CDR2 YSYEKL. Trimming stripped 4 bases from V and 2 bases from J, with 14 bases between. CDR3 DNA: TGCGCCAGCAGCCGGCTACCCGGGGGCAACTATGGCTACACCTTC. Amino acid sequence: CASSRLPGGNYGYTF.

This chain joins TRBV27 and TRBJ2-7; unclear D gene. V lost 6 bases and J lost 5, with 14 bases in between. This CDR3 comprises 13 residues. Germline loops: CDR1 MNHEY, CDR2 SMNVEV (reference sequence). This CDR3 reads CASRVLGEHEQYF. The CDR3 bases are TGTGCCAGCAGGGTACTCGGTGAGCACGAGCAGTACTTC.

The chain carries TRBV27 and TRBJ1-5; the D gene is possibly TRBD1 (5 bases). Germline CDR1 is MNHEY and CDR2 is SMNVEV (reference sequence). The CDR3 is 14 residues long. V gave up 6 bases and J gave up 2 bases, with 11 bases separating them. CDR3 loop: CASSLGGGNQPQHF. CDR3 sequence (DNA): TGTGCCAGCAGCTTGGGAGGGGGCAATCAGCCCCAGCATTTT.

This chain joins TRBV7-2 and TRBJ2-5; D unclear. CDR1 is SGHTA and CDR2 is FQGNSA in the germline V gene. The ends were cut back, 5 bases at V and 5 bases at J, with 9 bases in the middle. The CDR3 has 12 amino acids. The CDR3 DNA sequence: TGTGCCAGCAGCCCGACGTGGGAGACCCAGTACTTC. This translates into CASSPTWETQYF.

V and J are TRBV27 and TRBJ1-5; D possibly corresponds to TRBD1 (6 bases). The CDR3 is 17 residues long. Germline V gene sequence: CDR1 MNHEY, CDR2 SMNVEV (reference sequence). V was shortened by 5 bases and J by 1 base, with 18 bases between the two germline ends. The CDR3 sequence is CASSADRTVVSNQPQHF. Written as DNA, the CDR3 is TGTGCCAGCAGTGCGGATAGGACAGTAGTGAGCAATCAGCCCCAGCATTTT.

This sequence joins TRBV27 and TRBJ2-6; weak D call: TRBD2 (5 bases). The ends were cut back, 5 bases at V and 3 bases at J, with 11 bases in the middle. The CDR3 is 15 amino acids. Germline CDR1 is MNHEY and CDR2 is SMNVEV (reference sequence). The CDR3 here is CASSTSAGGANVLTF. CDR3 bases: TGTGCCAGCAGTACCTCGGCGGGTGGGGCCAACGTCCTGACTTTC.

In regard to this clone: This sample also contains other DNA sequences that code for the same CDR3. This sequence joins TRBV7-2 and TRBJ2-7, with D perhaps TRBD1 or TRBD2 (6 bases each). Trimming stripped 8 bases from V and 0 bases from J, with 17 bases between. The CDR3 is made up of 15 amino acids. Germline V lookup: CDR1 SGHTA, CDR2 FQGNSA. The CDR3 DNA reads as TGTGCCAGCGGGGGGCCGGGGGTGATCTCCTACGAGCAGTACTTC. This encodes CASGGPGVISYEQYF.

This chain joins TRBV4-1 and TRBJ1-1; 8 bases align to TRBD1. CDR3 length equals 14 residues. Germline CDR1 MGHRA, CDR2 YSYEKL. The J segment lost 4 bases and the V segment lost 1 base, leaving 2 bases of the junction unmatched. The chain's CDR3 is CASSQGQGSTEAFF. For the CDR3, the DNA is TGCGCCAGCAGCCAAGGACAGGGGAGCACTGAAGCTTTCTTT.

J is TRBJ1-1 and V is TRBV14, with D tentatively TRBD1 (5 bases). Trimming took off 0 bases at V and 10 bases at J, with 15 bases between the two ends. This CDR3 contains 14 residues. Per germline, CDR1 SGHDN and CDR2 FVKESK. The CDR3 sequence is CASSQDFSVRGAFF. CDR3 DNA: TGTGCCAGCAGCCAAGACTTCAGCGTAAGGGGAGCTTTCTTT.

This chain uses TRBV19 with TRBJ2-1; 11 positions match TRBD2. Trimming took 5 bases from V and 8 from J; bases not matched to a gene: 5. Per the germline V gene, CDR1 is LNHDA and CDR2 is SQIVND (reference sequence). The CDR3 totals 14 residues. The CDR3 here is CASSLAGGHDEQFF. Here the CDR3 DNA reads TGTGCCAGTAGTTTAGCGGGGGGGCATGATGAGCAGTTCTTC.

The J gene is TRBJ1-2, the V gene TRBV9, with D perhaps matching TRBD1 (6 bases). The CDR3 totals 16 residues. V gave up 0 bases and J gave up 2 bases, with 14 bases separating them. Germline CDR1 is SGDLS and CDR2 is YYNGEE. The DNA of the CDR3 is TGTGCCAGCAGCGTAGGGAGGGCAGGGGTAAACTATGGCTACACCTTC. It specifies CASSVGRAGVNYGYTF.

This clone was observed a single time. The rearrangement uses TRBV6-5 and TRBJ2-7, with 7 bases aligning to TRBD1. The ends lost 4 bases at V and 4 bases at J; junction bases unmatched: 7. CDR1 and CDR2 from the germline V gene are MNHEY and SVGAGI. The CDR3 sequence is 14 residues long. The CDR3 nucleotides read TGTGCCAGCAGTTCGCCAGGGGGTATTTACGAGCAGTACTTC. It codes for CASSSPGGIYEQYF.

The chain has TRBV4-1 and TRBJ2-3; 7 nucleotides align to TRBD2. Germline values: CDR1 MGHRA, CDR2 YSYEKL. The CDR3 covers 18 residues. Trimming cost V 1 base and J 3 bases; bases outside gene matches: 13. This CDR3 reads CASSQGYLRRGFTDTQYF. CDR3 nucleotide sequence: TGCGCCAGCAGCCAAGGTTACCTTCGGCGGGGGTTTACAGATACGCAGTATTTT.

The V call is TRBV19, the J call TRBJ1-4; 7 bases agree with TRBD1. In germline, CDR1 is LNHDA, CDR2 SQIVND (reference sequence). After removal of 9 bases from V and 7 bases from J, the junction contained 8 bases not matched to a gene. The CDR3 consists of 13 residues. CDR3: CASQTGWAEKLFF. In nucleotides, the CDR3 is TGTGCCAGCCAGACAGGGTGGGCTGAAAAACTGTTTTTT. Using reference TRBV19 and TRBJ1-4 for the parts outside the CDR3, the full variable domain is DGGITQSPKYLFRKEGQNVTLSCEQNLNHDAMYWYRQDPGQGLRLIYYSQIVNDFQKGDIAEGYSVSREKKESFPLTVTSAQKNPTAFYLCASQTGWAEKLFFGSGTQLSVL.

The CDR3 coding sequence is TGTGCCAGCAGCTTACCGGGCTACGCTAGCACAGATACGCAGTATTTT. This codes for CASSLPGYASTDTQYF. This sequence joins TRBV7-8 and TRBJ2-3; D unresolved. Trimming stripped 2 bases from V and 0 bases from J, with 12 bases between. The germline CDR1 and CDR2 sequences are SGHVS and FQNEAQ. The CDR3 has 16 amino acids.

J is TRBJ1-1 and V is TRBV29-1, with a weak D call TRBD1 (6 bases). CDR1 SQVTM and CDR2 ANQGSEA come from the germline V gene. V was trimmed by 8 bases and J by 0 bases, leaving 10 bases between them. The CDR3 consists of 12 residues. The CDR3 here is CSFGGLNTEAFF. CDR3 DNA sequence: TGCAGCTTCGGGGGGCTGAACACTGAAGCTTTCTTT.

The chain uses TRBV30 and TRBJ1-6; D remains ambiguous. Between the trimmed V and J ends, which lost 3 bases and 7 bases, there was a span of 7 bases. This CDR3 is built from 12 residues. Germline CDR1 reads GTSNPN; CDR2 reads SVGIG (reference sequence). The CDR3 loop is CAWRVGNSPLHF. The CDR3 DNA is TGTGCCTGGAGGGTGGGAAATTCACCCCTCCACTTT.

The V gene is TRBV4-2, the J gene TRBJ2-1, with no clear D. Germline CDR1 and CDR2: LGHNA and YNFKEQ. This CDR3 comprises 16 residues. Trimming left V 0 bases short and J 6 bases short, with 15 bases between. CDR3 in DNA: TGTGCCAGCAGCCAAGACGCGTCGGGCCCGCTCAATGAGCAGTTCTTC. Amino acids: CASSQDASGPLNEQFF.

The CDR3: CASSLGGTGAQETQYF. Here the CDR3 DNA reads TGCGCCAGCAGCTTGGGGGGGACAGGGGCCCAAGAGACCCAGTACTTC. V is TRBV5-1 and J is TRBJ2-5; 10 bases match TRBD1. The length of the CDR3 is 16 residues. Trimming cost V 0 bases and J 1 base; bases outside gene matches: 3. Germline CDR1 is SGHRS and CDR2 is YFSETQ.

This chain uses TRBV2 with TRBJ1-2; D unresolved. V lost 6 bases and J lost 2, with 7 bases in between. This CDR3 contains 12 residues. In germline, CDR1 is SNHLY, CDR2 FYNNEI. CDR3 DNA: TGTGCCAGCAGCGTCGAGAACTATGGCTACACCTTC. Its protein is CASSVENYGYTF.

J is TRBJ2-1 and V is TRBV7-3; 7 positions agree with TRBD1. Germline loops: CDR1 SGHTA, CDR2 FQGTGA. V gave up 6 bases and J gave up 5 bases; unmatched junction bases: 7. This CDR3 contains 14 residues. CDR3 in amino acids: CASRLQGPDNEQFF. The DNA of the CDR3 is TGTGCCAGCAGGCTACAGGGGCCTGACAATGAGCAGTTCTTC.